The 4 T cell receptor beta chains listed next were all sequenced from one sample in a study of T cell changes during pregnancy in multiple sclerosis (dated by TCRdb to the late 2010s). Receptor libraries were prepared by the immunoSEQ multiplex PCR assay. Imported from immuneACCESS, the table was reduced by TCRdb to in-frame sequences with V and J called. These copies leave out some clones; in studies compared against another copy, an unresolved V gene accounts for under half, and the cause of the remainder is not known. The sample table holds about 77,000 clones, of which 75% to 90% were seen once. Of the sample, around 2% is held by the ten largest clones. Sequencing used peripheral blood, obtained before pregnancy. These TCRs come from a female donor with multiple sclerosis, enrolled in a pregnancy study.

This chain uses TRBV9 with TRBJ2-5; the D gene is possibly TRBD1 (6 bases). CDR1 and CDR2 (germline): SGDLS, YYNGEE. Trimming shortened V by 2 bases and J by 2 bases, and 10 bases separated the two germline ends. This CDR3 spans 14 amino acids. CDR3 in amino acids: CASSVGQLQETQYF. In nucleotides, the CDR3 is TGTGCCAGCAGCGTCGGACAGCTACAAGAGACCCAGTACTTC.

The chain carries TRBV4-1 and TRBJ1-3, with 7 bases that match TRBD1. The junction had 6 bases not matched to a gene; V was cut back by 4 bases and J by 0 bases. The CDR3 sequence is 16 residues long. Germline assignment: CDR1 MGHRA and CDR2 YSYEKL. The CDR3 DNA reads TGCGCCAGCAGCCGGGACAGTACTAACTCTGGAAACACCATATATTTT. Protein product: CASSRDSTNSGNTIYF.

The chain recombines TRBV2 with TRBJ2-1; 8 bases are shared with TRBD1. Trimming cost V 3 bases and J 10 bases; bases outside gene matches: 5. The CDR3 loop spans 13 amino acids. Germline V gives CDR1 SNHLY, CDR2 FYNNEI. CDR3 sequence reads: CASSDRTGREQFF. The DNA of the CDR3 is TGTGCCAGCAGTGACCGGACAGGGAGGGAGCAGTTCTTC.

The CDR3 sequence is CASSERTSGAHEQFF. The CDR3 nucleotides read TGTGCCAGCAGTGAAAGGACTAGCGGGGCGCATGAGCAGTTCTTC. The V and J genes are TRBV6-1 and TRBJ2-1; 12 nucleotides match TRBD2. V shed 2 bases, J shed 8 bases, and the junction held 4 bases outside the gene matches. The CDR3 totals 15 residues. CDR1 is MNHNS, CDR2 SASEGT, per germline.